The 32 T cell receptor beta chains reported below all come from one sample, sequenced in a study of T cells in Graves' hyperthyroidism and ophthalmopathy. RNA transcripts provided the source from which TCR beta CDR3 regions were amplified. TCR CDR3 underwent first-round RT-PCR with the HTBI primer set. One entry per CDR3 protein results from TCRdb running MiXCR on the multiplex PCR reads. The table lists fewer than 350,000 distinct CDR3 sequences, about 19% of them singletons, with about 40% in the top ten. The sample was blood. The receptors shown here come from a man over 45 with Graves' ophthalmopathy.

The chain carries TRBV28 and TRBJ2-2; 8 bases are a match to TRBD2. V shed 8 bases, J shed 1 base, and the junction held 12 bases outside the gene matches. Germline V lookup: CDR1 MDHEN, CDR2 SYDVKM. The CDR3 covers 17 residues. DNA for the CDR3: TGTGCCAGCCAAAGTCTGAGAGCGGGAGTGAACACCGGGGAGCTGTTTTTT. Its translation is CASQSLRAGVNTGELFF.

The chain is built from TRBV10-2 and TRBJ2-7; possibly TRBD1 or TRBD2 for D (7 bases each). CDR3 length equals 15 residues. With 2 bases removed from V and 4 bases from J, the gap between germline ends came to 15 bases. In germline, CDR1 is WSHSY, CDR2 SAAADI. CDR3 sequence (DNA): TGCGCCAGCAGTGAGGGGGGGGCAGGGGGATACGAGCAGTACTTC. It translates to CASSEGGAGGYEQYF.

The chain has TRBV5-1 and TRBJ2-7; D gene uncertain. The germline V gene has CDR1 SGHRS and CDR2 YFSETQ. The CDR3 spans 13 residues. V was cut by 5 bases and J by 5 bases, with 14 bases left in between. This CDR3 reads CASSTTVTDEQYF. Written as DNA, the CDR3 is TGCGCCAGCAGTACCACAGTGACGGACGAGCAGTACTTC.

The CDR3 region is CASSLVSGRAGANVLTF. For the CDR3, the DNA is TGTGCCAGCAGCTTGGTAAGCGGGAGAGCTGGGGCCAACGTCCTGACTTTC. V and J are TRBV5-5 and TRBJ2-6, with TRBD2 matching over 8 bases. The CDR3 contains 17 residues. Germline V gene sequence: CDR1 SGHKS, CDR2 YYEKEE (reference sequence). J gave up 2 bases and V 0 bases, and 4 bases lay outside the gene matches.

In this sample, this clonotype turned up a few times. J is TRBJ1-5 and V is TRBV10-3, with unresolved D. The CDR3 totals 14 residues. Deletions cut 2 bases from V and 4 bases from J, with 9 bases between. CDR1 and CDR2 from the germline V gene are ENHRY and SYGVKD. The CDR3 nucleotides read TGTGCCATCAGTGAGGGACGGGGAAATCAGCCCCAGCATTTT. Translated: CAISEGRGNQPQHF.

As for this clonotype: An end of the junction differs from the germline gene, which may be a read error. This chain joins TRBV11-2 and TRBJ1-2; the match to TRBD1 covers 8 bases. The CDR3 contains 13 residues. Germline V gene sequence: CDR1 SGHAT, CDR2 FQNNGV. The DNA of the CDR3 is TGTGCCTGCAGCTTAACAGGGGGGGGTGGCTACACCTTC. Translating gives CACSLTGGGGYTF.

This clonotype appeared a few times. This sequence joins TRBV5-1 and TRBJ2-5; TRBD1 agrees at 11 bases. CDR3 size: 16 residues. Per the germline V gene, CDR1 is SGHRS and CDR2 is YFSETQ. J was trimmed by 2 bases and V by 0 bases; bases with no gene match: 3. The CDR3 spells CASSLADRGRQETQYF. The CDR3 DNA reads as TGCGCCAGCAGCTTGGCGGACAGGGGGCGGCAAGAGACCCAGTACTTC.

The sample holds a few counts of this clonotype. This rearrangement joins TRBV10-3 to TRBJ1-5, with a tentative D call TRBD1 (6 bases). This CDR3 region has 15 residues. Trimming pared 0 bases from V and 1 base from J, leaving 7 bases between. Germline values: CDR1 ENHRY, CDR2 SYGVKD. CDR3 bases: TGTGCCATCAGTGAGTCTGGGGGCAGCAATCAGCCCCAGCATTTT. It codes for CAISESGGSNQPQHF.

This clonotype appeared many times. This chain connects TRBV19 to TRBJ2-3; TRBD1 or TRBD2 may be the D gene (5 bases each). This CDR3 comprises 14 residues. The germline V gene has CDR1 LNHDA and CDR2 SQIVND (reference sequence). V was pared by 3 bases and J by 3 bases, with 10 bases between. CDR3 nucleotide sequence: TGTGCCAGTAGTATCGGGGCGGATACAGATACGCAGTATTTT. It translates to CASSIGADTDTQYF.

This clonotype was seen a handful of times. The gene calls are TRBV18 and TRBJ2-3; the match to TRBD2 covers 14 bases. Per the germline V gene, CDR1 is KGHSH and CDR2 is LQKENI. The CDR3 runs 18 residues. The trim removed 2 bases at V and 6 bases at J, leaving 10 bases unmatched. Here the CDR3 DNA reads TGTGCCAGCTCACCATCGGTCTGGACTAGCGGGAGGAGGGATACGCAGTATTTT. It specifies CASSPSVWTSGRRDTQYF.

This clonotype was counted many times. The DNA for the CDR3 is TGTGCCAGTTCAGGGGGTTTTGACCAAGAGACCCAGTACTTC. It yields the protein CASSGGFDQETQYF. The chain is built from TRBV28 and TRBJ2-5; TRBD1 matches 7 bases. J was trimmed by 0 bases and V by 9 bases; bases with no gene match: 7. The CDR3 loop spans 14 amino acids. Germline V gene lookup returns CDR1 MDHEN and CDR2 SYDVKM.

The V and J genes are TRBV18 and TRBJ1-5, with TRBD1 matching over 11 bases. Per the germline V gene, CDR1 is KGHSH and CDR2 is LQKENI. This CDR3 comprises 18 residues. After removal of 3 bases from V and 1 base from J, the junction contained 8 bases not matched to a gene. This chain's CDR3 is CASSPGQGALGSNQPQHF. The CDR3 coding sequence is TGTGCCAGCTCACCCGGACAGGGGGCGCTGGGGAGCAATCAGCCCCAGCATTTT.

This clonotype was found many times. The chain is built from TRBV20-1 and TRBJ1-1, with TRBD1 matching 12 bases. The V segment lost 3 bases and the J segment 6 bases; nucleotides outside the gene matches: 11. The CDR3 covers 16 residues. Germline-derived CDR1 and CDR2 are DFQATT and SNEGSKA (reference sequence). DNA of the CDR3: TGCAGTGCTAGTGATAACCGGGACAGGGGGCCGGCTGAAGCTTTCTTT. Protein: CSASDNRDRGPAEAFF.

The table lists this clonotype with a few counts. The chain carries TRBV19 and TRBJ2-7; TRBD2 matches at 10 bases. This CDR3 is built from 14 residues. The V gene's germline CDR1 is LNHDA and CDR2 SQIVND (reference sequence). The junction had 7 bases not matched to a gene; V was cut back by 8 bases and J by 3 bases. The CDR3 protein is CASGKREGGYEQYF. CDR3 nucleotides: TGTGCCAGTGGGAAGCGGGAGGGTGGCTACGAGCAGTACTTC.

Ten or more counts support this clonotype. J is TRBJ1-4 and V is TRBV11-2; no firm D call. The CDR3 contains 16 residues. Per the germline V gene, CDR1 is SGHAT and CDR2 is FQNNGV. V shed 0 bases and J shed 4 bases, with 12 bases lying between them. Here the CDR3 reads CASSLDIVGGNEKLFF. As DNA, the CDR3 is TGTGCCAGCAGCTTAGATATCGTCGGAGGTAATGAAAAACTGTTTTTT.

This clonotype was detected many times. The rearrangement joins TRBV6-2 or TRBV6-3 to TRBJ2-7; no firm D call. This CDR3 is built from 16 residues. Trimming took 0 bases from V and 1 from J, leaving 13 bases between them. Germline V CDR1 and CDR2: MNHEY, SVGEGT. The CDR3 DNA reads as TGTGCCAGCAGTTACTCCCCATACCGGATTTCCTACGAGCAGTACTTC. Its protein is CASSYSPYRISYEQYF.

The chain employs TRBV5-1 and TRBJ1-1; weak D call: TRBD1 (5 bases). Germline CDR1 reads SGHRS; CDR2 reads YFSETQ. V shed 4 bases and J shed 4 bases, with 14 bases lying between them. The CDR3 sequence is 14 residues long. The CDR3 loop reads CASSEGVRATEAFF. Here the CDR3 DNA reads TGCGCCAGCAGCGAGGGTGTCAGGGCCACTGAAGCTTTCTTT.

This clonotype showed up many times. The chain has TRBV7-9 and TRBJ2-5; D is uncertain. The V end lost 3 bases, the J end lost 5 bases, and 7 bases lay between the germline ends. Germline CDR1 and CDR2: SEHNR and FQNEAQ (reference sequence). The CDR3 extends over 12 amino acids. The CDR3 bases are TGTGCCAGCAGCTTTATTCAGGAGACCCAGTACTTC. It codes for CASSFIQETQYF.

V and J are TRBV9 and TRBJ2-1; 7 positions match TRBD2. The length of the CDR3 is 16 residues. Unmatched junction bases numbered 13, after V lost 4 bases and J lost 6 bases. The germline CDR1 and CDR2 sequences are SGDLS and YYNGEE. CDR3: CASSPSGGSGSNEQFF. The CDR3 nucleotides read TGTGCCAGCAGCCCGTCCGGCGGGAGCGGTAGCAATGAGCAGTTCTTC.

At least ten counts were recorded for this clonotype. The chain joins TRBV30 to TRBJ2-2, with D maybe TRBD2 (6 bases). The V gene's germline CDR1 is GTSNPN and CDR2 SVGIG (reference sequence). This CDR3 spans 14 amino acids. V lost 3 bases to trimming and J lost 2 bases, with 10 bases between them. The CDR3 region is CAWRGGFNTGELFF. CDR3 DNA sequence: TGTGCCTGGAGGGGAGGCTTTAACACCGGGGAGCTGTTTTTT.

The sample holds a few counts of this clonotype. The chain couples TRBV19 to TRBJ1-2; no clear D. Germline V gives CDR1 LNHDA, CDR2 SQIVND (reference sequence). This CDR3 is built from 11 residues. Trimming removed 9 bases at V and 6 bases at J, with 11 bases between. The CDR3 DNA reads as TGTGCCAGCAGACGGTCGGATGGCTACACCTTC. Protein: CASRRSDGYTF. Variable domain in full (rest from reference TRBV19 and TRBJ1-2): DGGITQSPKYLFRKEGQNVTLSCEQNLNHDAMYWYRQDPGQGLRLIYYSQIVNDFQKGDIAEGYSVSREKKESFPLTVTSAQKNPTAFYLCASRRSDGYTFGSGTRLTVV.

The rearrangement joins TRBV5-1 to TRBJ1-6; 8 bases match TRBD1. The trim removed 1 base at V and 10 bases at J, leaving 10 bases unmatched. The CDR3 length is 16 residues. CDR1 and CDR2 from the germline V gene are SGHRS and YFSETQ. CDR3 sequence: CASSLSPRQGSSPLHF. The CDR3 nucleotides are TGCGCCAGCAGCTTGTCCCCGCGACAGGGGAGCTCACCCCTCCACTTT.

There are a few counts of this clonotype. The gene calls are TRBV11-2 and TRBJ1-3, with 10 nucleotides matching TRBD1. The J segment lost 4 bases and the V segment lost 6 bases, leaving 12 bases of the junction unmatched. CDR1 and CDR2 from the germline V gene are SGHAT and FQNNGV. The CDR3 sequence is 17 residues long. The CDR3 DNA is TGTGCCAGCAGAGCGGGGACAGGGGTATTTTACGGAAACACCATATATTTT. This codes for CASRAGTGVFYGNTIYF.

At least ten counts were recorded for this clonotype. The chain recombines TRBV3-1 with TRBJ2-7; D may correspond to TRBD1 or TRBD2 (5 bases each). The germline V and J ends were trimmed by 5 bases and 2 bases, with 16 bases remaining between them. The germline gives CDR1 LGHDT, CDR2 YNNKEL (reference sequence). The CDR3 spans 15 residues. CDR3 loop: CASSAYGTGPYEQYF. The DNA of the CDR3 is TGTGCCAGCAGCGCATACGGGACGGGCCCCTACGAGCAGTACTTC.

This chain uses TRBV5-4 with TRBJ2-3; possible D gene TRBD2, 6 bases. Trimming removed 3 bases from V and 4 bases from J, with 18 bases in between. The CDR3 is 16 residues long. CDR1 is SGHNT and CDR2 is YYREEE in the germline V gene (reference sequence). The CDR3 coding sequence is TGTGCCAGCAGCTCCCGGCAGGAGGGTTCCGCAGATACGCAGTATTTT. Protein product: CASSSRQEGSADTQYF.

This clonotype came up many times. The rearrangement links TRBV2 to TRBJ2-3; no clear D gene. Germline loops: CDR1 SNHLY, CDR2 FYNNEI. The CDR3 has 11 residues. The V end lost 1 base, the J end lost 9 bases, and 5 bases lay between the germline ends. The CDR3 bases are TGTGCCAGCAGTGAAGGAATGACGCAGTATTTT. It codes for CASSEGMTQYF.

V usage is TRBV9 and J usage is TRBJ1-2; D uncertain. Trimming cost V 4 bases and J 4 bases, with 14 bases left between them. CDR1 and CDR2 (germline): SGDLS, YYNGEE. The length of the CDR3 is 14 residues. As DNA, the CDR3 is TGTGCCAGCAGCACCCAGAGAGTAGGCTATGGCTACACCTTC. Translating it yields CASSTQRVGYGYTF.

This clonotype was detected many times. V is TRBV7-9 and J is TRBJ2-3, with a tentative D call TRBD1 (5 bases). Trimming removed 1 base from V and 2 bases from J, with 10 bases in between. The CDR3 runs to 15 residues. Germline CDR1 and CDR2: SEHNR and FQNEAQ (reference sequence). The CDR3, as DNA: TGTGCCAGCAGCTTAGTGGTGGGGCTCACAGATACGCAGTATTTT. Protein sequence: CASSLVVGLTDTQYF.

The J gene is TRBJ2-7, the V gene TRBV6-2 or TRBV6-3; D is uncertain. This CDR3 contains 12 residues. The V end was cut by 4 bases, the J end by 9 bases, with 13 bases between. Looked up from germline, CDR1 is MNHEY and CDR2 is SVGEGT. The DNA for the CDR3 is TGTGCCAGCAGTTTTGCCCATACAAGGCAGTACTTC. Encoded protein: CASSFAHTRQYF.

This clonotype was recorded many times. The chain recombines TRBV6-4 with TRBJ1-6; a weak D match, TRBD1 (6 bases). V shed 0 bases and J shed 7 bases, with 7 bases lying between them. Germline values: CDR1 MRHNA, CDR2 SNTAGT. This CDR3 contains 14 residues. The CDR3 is CASSDSTGNSPLHF. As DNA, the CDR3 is TGTGCCAGCAGTGACTCGACAGGCAATTCACCCCTCCACTTT.

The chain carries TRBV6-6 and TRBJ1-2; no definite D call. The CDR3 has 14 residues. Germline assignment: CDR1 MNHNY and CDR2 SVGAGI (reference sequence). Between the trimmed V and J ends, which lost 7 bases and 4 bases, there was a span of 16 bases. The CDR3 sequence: CASIPVQSGYGYTF. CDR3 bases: TGTGCCAGCATCCCGGTCCAGAGTGGCTATGGCTACACCTTC.

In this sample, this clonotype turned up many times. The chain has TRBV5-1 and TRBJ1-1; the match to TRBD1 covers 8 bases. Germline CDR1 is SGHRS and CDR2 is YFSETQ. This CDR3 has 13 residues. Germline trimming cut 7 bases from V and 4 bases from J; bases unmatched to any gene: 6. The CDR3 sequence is CASGGQGLTEAFF. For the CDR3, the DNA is TGCGCCAGCGGCGGACAGGGCCTCACTGAAGCTTTCTTT.